One sample yielded the 31 T cell receptor beta chains listed below, sequenced in a study of blood T cell repertoires in COVID-19. Sequenced by immunoSEQ multiplex PCR; TCRdb stores in-frame clones only, minus some. Of approximately 200,000 clones in the sample, around 90% were seen once. Sequencing was performed on PBMCs or T cells enriched from blood (not recorded which). These receptors were collected from a man aged 30 to 39 in a cohort exposed to, infected with or recovered from COVID-19 (not recorded which).

The CDR3 loop is CASSLQRTSGNTDTQYF. The CDR3 DNA reads TGTGCCAGCAGCTTACAGAGGACTAGCGGAAACACAGATACGCAGTATTTT. V is TRBV7-8 and J is TRBJ2-3; 10 bases fit TRBD2. Unmatched junction bases numbered 7, after V lost 2 bases and J lost 2 bases. This CDR3 region has 17 residues. CDR1 SGHVS and CDR2 FQNEAQ come from the germline V gene. The full variable domain, rest sourced from reference TRBV7-8 and TRBJ2-3, is GAGVSQSPRYKVAKRGQDVALRCDPISGHVSLFWYQQALGQGPEFLTYFQNEAQLDKSGLPSDRFFAERPEGSVSTLKIQRTQQEDSAVYLCASSLQRTSGNTDTQYFGPGTRLTVL.

The rearrangement joins TRBV6-5 to TRBJ1-2; possibly TRBD1 for D (5 bases). CDR3 length equals 15 residues. Germline-derived CDR1 and CDR2 are MNHEY and SVGAGI. V was trimmed by 6 bases and J by 7 bases, leaving 21 bases between them. The CDR3 region is CASRKGTSALSGYTF. The CDR3 bases are TGTGCCAGCAGGAAGGGGACTTCTGCTTTGTCTGGCTACACCTTC.

V is TRBV12-3 or TRBV12-4 and J is TRBJ1-1, with 7 bases identical to TRBD1. The CDR3 has 11 amino acids. The trim removed 10 bases at V and 7 bases at J, leaving 6 bases unmatched. CDR3 amino acids: CAILQGLEAFF. The CDR3 DNA follows: TGTGCCATTTTACAGGGGCTTGAAGCTTTCTTT.

The gene calls are TRBV19 and TRBJ2-2; 11 positions agree with TRBD2. This CDR3 has 13 amino acids. V gave up 5 bases and J gave up 8 bases; unmatched junction bases: 1. Germline CDR1 LNHDA, CDR2 SQIVND (reference sequence). CDR3 protein: CASSPSGRGELFF. The CDR3 DNA sequence: TGTGCCAGTAGTCCTAGCGGGAGGGGGGAGCTGTTTTTT.

This clone occurred a few times. CDR3 residues: CASSLLTGTSPLHF. The CDR3 DNA follows: TGTGCCAGCAGTTTATTAACAGGGACCTCACCCCTCCACTTT. This chain uses TRBV28 with TRBJ1-6; a possible D gene is TRBD1 (6 bases). This CDR3 is 14 amino acids long. V gave up 1 base and J gave up 10 bases, with 11 bases separating them. Germline-derived CDR1 and CDR2 are MDHEN and SYDVKM.

The chain links TRBV21-1 to TRBJ1-6; the table names TRBD1, a call not compared with the DNA. TRBV21-1 is noted as a pseudogene. The CDR3 runs to 17 residues. CDR3 sequence: CASSKNLTGPYNSPLHF. CDR3 DNA: TGTGCCAGCAGCAAAAATTTGACAGGGCCCTATAATTCACCCCTCCACTTT.

The count of this clone is one. J is TRBJ1-5 and V is TRBV6-5; D possibly corresponds to TRBD1 (5 bases). This CDR3 contains 14 residues. Looked up from germline, CDR1 is MNHEY and CDR2 is SVGAGI. The germline V and J ends were trimmed by 6 bases and 3 bases, with 12 bases remaining between them. The CDR3 DNA sequence: TGTGCCAGCAGGCTACGGGGGTCCAATCAGCCCCAGCATTTT. As protein: CASRLRGSNQPQHF.

This chain joins TRBV13 and TRBJ2-2; a weak D match, TRBD2 (6 bases). Germline V gene sequence: CDR1 PRHDT, CDR2 FYEKMQ (reference sequence). Between the trimmed V and J ends, which lost 2 bases and 5 bases, there was a span of 18 bases. CDR3 length equals 17 residues. The CDR3 DNA sequence: TGTGCCAGCAGCTTAAAGTTTGGAAATAGCGGTACCGGGGAGCTGTTTTTT. Its protein product is CASSLKFGNSGTGELFF.

V gene TRBV5-8 combines with J gene TRBJ1-2; no clear D gene. Germline values: CDR1 SGHTS, CDR2 YDEGEE. This CDR3 spans 15 amino acids. Deletions cut 4 bases from V and 4 bases from J, with 17 bases between. CDR3 nucleotide sequence: TGTGCCAGCAGCCGACTGTTTCGGGGTTTCTATGGCTACACCTTC. This gives the protein CASSRLFRGFYGYTF.

The gene calls are TRBV7-8 and TRBJ1-4, with 7 positions matching TRBD1. CDR3 length: 17 residues. Looked up from germline, CDR1 is SGHVS and CDR2 is FQNEAQ. The ends lost 1 base at V and 7 bases at J; junction bases unmatched: 12. The CDR3 bases are TGTGCCAGCAGCTTAGGAGGGGGCGCTTTCCCGGGTGAAAAACTGTTTTTT. It specifies CASSLGGGAFPGEKLFF.

V usage is TRBV7-3 and J usage is TRBJ2-7; D possibly corresponds to TRBD2 (6 bases). The CDR3 runs to 15 residues. CDR1 and CDR2 (germline): SGHTA, FQGTGA. The V and J ends lost 0 bases and 2 bases respectively, with 11 bases between them. CDR3 in amino acids: CASSLTAGSPYEQYF. CDR3 nucleotides: TGTGCCAGCAGCTTAACGGCGGGATCTCCCTACGAGCAGTACTTC.

The chain employs TRBV19 and TRBJ2-4, with 8 bases matching TRBD1. The CDR3 covers 17 residues. The J segment lost 0 bases and the V segment lost 5 bases, leaving 9 bases of the junction unmatched. The germline CDR1 and CDR2 sequences are LNHDA and SQIVND (reference sequence). The CDR3: CASSPRDRGLAKNIQYF. CDR3 sequence (DNA): TGTGCCAGTAGTCCCAGAGACAGGGGATTAGCCAAAAACATTCAGTACTTC.

This clone turned up a few times. The chain uses TRBV28 and TRBJ2-1; 8 nucleotides align to TRBD2. The CDR3 spans 14 residues. Losses at the gene ends were 5 bases for V and 4 bases for J; bases not matched to a gene: 4. In germline, CDR1 is MDHEN, CDR2 SYDVKM. CDR3 in DNA: TGTGCCAGCAGTATCACTAGCGGATACAATGAGCAGTTCTTC. Its protein product is CASSITSGYNEQFF.

At least ten counts were recorded for this clone. This rearrangement joins TRBV19 to TRBJ2-7; D is unclear. Germline lookup yields CDR1 LNHDA and CDR2 SQIVND (reference sequence). V lost 7 bases and J lost 6, with 13 bases in between. CDR3 length: 12 amino acids. The CDR3 DNA reads as TGTGCCAGTACCGACATCTCCGGCGAGCAGTACTTC. Translation gives CASTDISGEQYF.

The gene calls are TRBV7-6 and TRBJ2-7; 8 bases fit TRBD1. The length of the CDR3 is 15 residues. Germline values: CDR1 SGHVS, CDR2 FNYEAQ. V gave up 5 bases and J gave up 4 bases; unmatched junction bases: 10. CDR3 loop: CASSSIRDRRYEQYF. The CDR3 bases are TGTGCCAGCAGCAGTATTCGGGACAGGCGATACGAGCAGTACTTC. The full variable domain, rest sourced from reference TRBV7-6 and TRBJ2-7, is GAGVSQSPRYKVTKRGQDVALRCDPISGHVSLYWYRQALGQGPEFLTYFNYEAQQDKSGLPNDRFSAERPEGSISTLTIQRTEQRDSAMYRCASSSIRDRRYEQYFGPGTRLTVT.

The chain is built from TRBV19 and TRBJ2-7; 10 positions match TRBD2. Trimming at V came to 3 bases and at J to 5 bases, leaving 10 bases not matched to a gene. Germline CDR1 and CDR2: LNHDA and SQIVND (reference sequence). The CDR3 totals 16 residues. The CDR3 spells CASSMSRTSGGDEQYF. In nucleotides, the CDR3 is TGTGCCAGTAGTATGAGTCGGACTAGCGGAGGAGACGAGCAGTACTTC.

The rearrangement links TRBV5-6 to TRBJ1-6, with 8 bases lining up with TRBD1. The CDR3 is 15 amino acids. Trimming cost V 4 bases and J 7 bases; bases outside gene matches: 7. Germline V gene data show CDR1 as SGHDT and CDR2 as YYEEEE. The CDR3 coding sequence is TGTGCCAGCAGCGGAGACAGGGGAGCCAATTCACCCCTCCACTTT. Protein: CASSGDRGANSPLHF. The full variable domain, its missing parts supplied by reference TRBV5-6 and TRBJ1-6, is DAGVTQSPTHLIKTRGQQVTLRCSPKSGHDTVSWYQQALGQGPQFIFQYYEEEERQRGNFPDRFSGHQFPNYSSELNVNALLLGDSALYLCASSGDRGANSPLHFGNGTRLTVT.

The chain has TRBV29-1 and TRBJ1-1, with TRBD1 identical over 7 bases. Trimming removed 6 bases from V and 0 bases from J; junction bases left unmatched: 4. Germline lookup yields CDR1 SQVTM and CDR2 ANQGSEA. The CDR3 is 13 residues long. The DNA for the CDR3 is TGCAGCGTAACCGGGACAGTGAACACTGAAGCTTTCTTT. Amino acids: CSVTGTVNTEAFF.

This chain connects TRBV5-8 to TRBJ1-2, with a weak D call TRBD1 (5 bases). Germline CDR1 is SGHTS and CDR2 is YDEGEE. The CDR3 loop spans 13 amino acids. With 6 bases removed from V and 4 bases from J, the gap between germline ends came to 13 bases. This chain's CDR3 is CASTQARVYGYTF. The CDR3 nucleotides are TGTGCCAGCACCCAAGCCAGGGTCTATGGCTACACCTTC.

This chain connects TRBV25-1 to TRBJ1-1, with unresolved D. The CDR3 covers 14 residues. V gave up 5 bases and J gave up 0 bases, with 10 bases separating them. Germline V lookup: CDR1 MGHDK, CDR2 SYGVNS. The CDR3 loop is CASSLGRLNTEAFF. CDR3 nucleotide sequence: TGTGCCAGCAGTCTTGGCAGATTGAACACTGAAGCTTTCTTT.

This rearrangement joins TRBV4-3 to TRBJ2-5; 9 bases match TRBD2. The CDR3 has 17 amino acids. The V gene end was trimmed by 2 bases and the J gene end by 1 base; junction bases not matched to a gene: 8. Per the germline V gene, CDR1 is LGHNA and CDR2 is YSLEER. The CDR3 DNA follows: TGCGCCAGCAGCCAACTTCTAGCGGGGTCCGGCCAAGAGACCCAGTACTTC. This encodes CASSQLLAGSGQETQYF.

CDR3 in DNA: TGTGCCAGCAGTACGACAGGGTCCTACGAGCAGTACTTC. Translating it yields CASSTTGSYEQYF. The rearrangement links TRBV6-5 to TRBJ2-7; 7 nucleotides line up with TRBD1. Germline CDR1 and CDR2: MNHEY and SVGAGI. The ends lost 5 bases at V and 1 base at J; junction bases unmatched: 2. The CDR3 totals 13 residues.

The V gene is TRBV7-3, the J gene TRBJ2-5; TRBD1 matches at 7 bases. The CDR3 is 13 amino acids. The germline CDR1 and CDR2 sequences are SGHTA and FQGTGA. J lost 3 bases, V lost 3 bases, and 1 base had no gene match. The CDR3 spells CASSLGQKETQYF. CDR3 in DNA: TGTGCCAGCAGCTTGGGACAGAAAGAGACCCAGTACTTC.

V gene TRBV28 combines with J gene TRBJ1-1; D perhaps matches TRBD1 (6 bases). The length of the CDR3 is 13 residues. The V and J ends lost 1 base and 6 bases respectively, with 9 bases between them. Per germline, CDR1 MDHEN and CDR2 SYDVKM. CDR3 loop: CASSLYRVAEAFF. CDR3 in DNA: TGTGCCAGCAGTTTATACAGGGTTGCTGAAGCTTTCTTT.

V and J are TRBV19 and TRBJ1-1, with D possibly TRBD1 on 6 matching bases. This CDR3 is built from 11 residues. The V and J ends lost 5 bases and 8 bases respectively, with 9 bases between them. Germline V gene sequence: CDR1 LNHDA, CDR2 SQIVND (reference sequence). The CDR3 DNA sequence: TGTGCCAGTAGTCTCGACAGGGAAGCTTTCTTT. Protein sequence: CASSLDREAFF. Based on the CDR3 plus reference TRBV19 and TRBJ1-1, the full variable domain is DGGITQSPKYLFRKEGQNVTLSCEQNLNHDAMYWYRQDPGQGLRLIYYSQIVNDFQKGDIAEGYSVSREKKESFPLTVTSAQKNPTAFYLCASSLDREAFFGQGTRLTVV.

V gene TRBV4-2 combines with J gene TRBJ2-7; 13 nucleotides line up with TRBD2. The ends lost 0 bases at V and 5 bases at J; junction bases unmatched: 7. CDR3 length equals 17 residues. The V gene's germline CDR1 is LGHNA and CDR2 YNFKEQ. The CDR3 bases are TGTGCCAGCAGCCAAGACTCTAGACTAGCGGGAGGAGACGAGCAGTACTTC. Translating gives CASSQDSRLAGGDEQYF.

The chain joins TRBV5-1 to TRBJ2-3; 7 nucleotides match TRBD2. CDR3 length: 16 residues. Germline CDR1 is SGHRS and CDR2 is YFSETQ. Germline trimming cut 4 bases from V and 2 bases from J; bases unmatched to any gene: 10. The DNA for the CDR3 is TGCGCCAGCAGCGGGGGAGGGGCCACCTACACAGATACGCAGTATTTT. This gives the protein CASSGGGATYTDTQYF. Looking up the rest from reference TRBV5-1 and TRBJ2-3 gives the full variable domain: KAGVTQTPRYLIKTRGQQVTLSCSPISGHRSVSWYQQTPGQGLQFLFEYFSETQRNKGNFPGRFSGRQFSNSRSEMNVSTLELGDSALYLCASSGGGATYTDTQYFGPGTRLTVL.

This chain uses TRBV29-1 with TRBJ2-7, with D possibly matching TRBD2 (5 bases). The CDR3 has 13 amino acids. Germline CDR1 SQVTM, CDR2 ANQGSEA. V was clipped by 6 bases and J by 7 bases, with 19 bases between them. The CDR3 sequence: CSVRLPGSSEQYF. The CDR3 coding sequence is TGCAGCGTCCGCTTACCGGGATCCTCTGAGCAGTACTTC.

The rearrangement uses TRBV20-1 and TRBJ2-5; D is perhaps TRBD2 (6 bases). The germline V and J ends were trimmed by 3 bases and 5 bases, with 16 bases remaining between them. CDR1 DFQATT and CDR2 SNEGSKA come from the germline V gene (reference sequence). CDR3 length: 14 residues. DNA of the CDR3: TGCAGTGCTAGTGTCTTCGGGAGCAGGGAGACCCAGTACTTC. It encodes CSASVFGSRETQYF.

CDR3 nucleotide sequence: TGCGCCAGCAGACTTGGACTCTCCGGGGAGCTGTTTTTT. Translated, it gives CASRLGLSGELFF. V is TRBV10-1 and J is TRBJ2-2, with D perhaps matching TRBD2 (5 bases). From germline, CDR1 is WNHNN and CDR2 SYGVQD (reference sequence). V lost 6 bases and J lost 6, with 11 bases in between. The CDR3 runs 13 residues.

The V and J genes are TRBV28 and TRBJ2-1; 8 bases match TRBD1. The CDR3 spans 16 residues. The germline gives CDR1 MDHEN, CDR2 SYDVKM. J gave up 5 bases and V 4 bases, and 10 bases lay outside the gene matches. CDR3 sequence reads: CASSSLTGVPNNEQFF. The DNA of the CDR3 is TGTGCCAGCAGTTCCCTGACAGGGGTTCCCAACAATGAGCAGTTCTTC.